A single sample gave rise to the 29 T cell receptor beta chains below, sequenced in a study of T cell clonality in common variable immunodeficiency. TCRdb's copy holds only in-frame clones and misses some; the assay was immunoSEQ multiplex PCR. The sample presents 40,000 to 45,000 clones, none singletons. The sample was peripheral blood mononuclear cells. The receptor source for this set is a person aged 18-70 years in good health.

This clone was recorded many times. This CDR3 is CASSLAGDRYEQYF. Incomplete CDR3 DNA: TGTGCCAGCAGCTTAGCGGGGGACCGCTACGAG. The chain recombines TRBV5-6 with TRBJ2-7; the match to TRBD2 covers 8 bases. The read comes to an end 3 residues before the CDR3 does, leaving the germline J gene to fill in the end. CDR3 length: 14 residues. Germline V gene data show CDR1 as SGHDT and CDR2 as YYEEEE. J was trimmed by 3 bases and V by 2 bases; bases with no gene match: 4.

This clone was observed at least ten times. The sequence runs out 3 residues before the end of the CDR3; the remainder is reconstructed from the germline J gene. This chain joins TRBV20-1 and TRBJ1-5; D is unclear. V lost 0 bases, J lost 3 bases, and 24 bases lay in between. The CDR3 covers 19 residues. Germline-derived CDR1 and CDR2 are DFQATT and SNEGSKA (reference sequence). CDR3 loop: CSARDSFLEAASLNQPQHF. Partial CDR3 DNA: TGCAGTGCTAGAGATTCCTTTCTGGAGGCGGCTAGCCTCAATCAGCCC.

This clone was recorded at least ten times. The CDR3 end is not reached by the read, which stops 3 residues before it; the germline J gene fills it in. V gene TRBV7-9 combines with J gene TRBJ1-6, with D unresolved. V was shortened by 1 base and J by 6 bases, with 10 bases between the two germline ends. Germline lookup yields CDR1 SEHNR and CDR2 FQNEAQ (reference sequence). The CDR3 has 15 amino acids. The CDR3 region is CASSLGPGINSPLHF. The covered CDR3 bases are TGTGCCAGCAGCTTAGGTCCGGGGATTAATTCACCC.

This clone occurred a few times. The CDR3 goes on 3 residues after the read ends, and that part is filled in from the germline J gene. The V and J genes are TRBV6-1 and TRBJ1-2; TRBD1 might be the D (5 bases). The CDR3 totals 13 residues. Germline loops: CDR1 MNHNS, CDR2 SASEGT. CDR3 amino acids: CASSEEGLDTYTF. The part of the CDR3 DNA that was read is TGTGCCAGCAGTGAGGAGGGGCTAGATACC.

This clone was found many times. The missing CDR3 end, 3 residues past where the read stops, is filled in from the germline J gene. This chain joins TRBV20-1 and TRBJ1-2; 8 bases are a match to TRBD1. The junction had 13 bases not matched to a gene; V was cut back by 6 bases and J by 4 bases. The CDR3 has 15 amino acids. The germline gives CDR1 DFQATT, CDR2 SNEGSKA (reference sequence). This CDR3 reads CSALDRGPNLYGYTF. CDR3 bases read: TGCAGTGCCCTAGACAGGGGCCCAAACCTCTATGGC.

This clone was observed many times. CDR3 in amino acids: CASSLGEGRAFF. The CDR3 DNA, read in part, is TGCGCCAGCAGCTTGGGGGAGGGGAGA. The chain joins TRBV5-1 to TRBJ1-1; D possibly corresponds to TRBD1 (5 bases). The CDR3 end lies 3 residues beyond the end of the read and is filled in from the germline J gene. This CDR3 comprises 12 residues. The germline gives CDR1 SGHRS, CDR2 YFSETQ.

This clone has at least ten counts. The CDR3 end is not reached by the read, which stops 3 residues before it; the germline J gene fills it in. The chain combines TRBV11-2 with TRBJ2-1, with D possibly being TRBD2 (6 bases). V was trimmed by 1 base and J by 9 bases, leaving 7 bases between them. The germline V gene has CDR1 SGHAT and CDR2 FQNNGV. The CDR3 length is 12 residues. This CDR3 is CASSLAGVEQFF. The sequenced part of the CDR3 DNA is TGTGCCAGCAGCTTAGCGGGGGTTGAG.

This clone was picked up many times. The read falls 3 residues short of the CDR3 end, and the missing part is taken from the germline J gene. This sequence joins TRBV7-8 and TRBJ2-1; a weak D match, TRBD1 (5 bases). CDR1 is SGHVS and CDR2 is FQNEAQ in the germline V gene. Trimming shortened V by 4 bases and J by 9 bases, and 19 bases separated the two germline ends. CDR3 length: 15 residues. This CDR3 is CASSSRRGPGSEQFF. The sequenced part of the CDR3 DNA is TGTGCCAGCAGCTCCCGAAGGGGCCCCGGTAGTGAG. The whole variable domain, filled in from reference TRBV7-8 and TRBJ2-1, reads GAGVSQSPRYKVAKRGQDVALRCDPISGHVSLFWYQQALGQGPEFLTYFQNEAQLDKSGLPSDRFFAERPEGSVSTLKIQRTQQEDSAVYLCASSSRRGPGSEQFFGPGTRLTVL.

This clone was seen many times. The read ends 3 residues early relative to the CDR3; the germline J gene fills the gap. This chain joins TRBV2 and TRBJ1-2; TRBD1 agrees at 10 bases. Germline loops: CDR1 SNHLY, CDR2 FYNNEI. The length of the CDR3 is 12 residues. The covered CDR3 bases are TGTGCCAGGTTGACAGGGGGCGGCGGC. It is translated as CARLTGGGG. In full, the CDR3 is CARLTGGGGYTF.

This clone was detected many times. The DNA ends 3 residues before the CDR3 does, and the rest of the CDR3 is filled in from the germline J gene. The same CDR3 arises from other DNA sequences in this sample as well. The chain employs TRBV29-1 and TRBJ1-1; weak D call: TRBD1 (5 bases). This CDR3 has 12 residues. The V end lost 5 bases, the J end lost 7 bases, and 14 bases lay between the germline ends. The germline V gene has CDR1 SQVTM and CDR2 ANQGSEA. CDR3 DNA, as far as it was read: TGCAGCGTTCTGGGGGGTTCCTATGAA. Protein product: CSVLGGSYE. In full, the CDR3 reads CSVLGGSYEAFF.

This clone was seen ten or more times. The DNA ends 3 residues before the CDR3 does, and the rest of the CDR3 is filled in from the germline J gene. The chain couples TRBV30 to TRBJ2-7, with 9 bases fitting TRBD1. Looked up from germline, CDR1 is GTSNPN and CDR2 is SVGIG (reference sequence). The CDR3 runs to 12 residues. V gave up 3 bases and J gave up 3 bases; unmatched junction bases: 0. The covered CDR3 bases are TGTGCCTGGAGGACAGGGGGCTACGAG. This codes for CAWRTGGYE. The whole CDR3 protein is CAWRTGGYEQYF.

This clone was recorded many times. CDR3 DNA (partial): TGTGCCAGCTCACTTCGCGAGTTTGGTGAGTTCTCCTACAATGAG. The encoded protein is CASSLREFGEFSYNE. The whole CDR3 sequence is CASSLREFGEFSYNEQFF. This sequence joins TRBV18 and TRBJ2-1, with no clear D. From the germline J gene comes the end of the CDR3, since the read stops 3 residues before it. Per germline, CDR1 KGHSH and CDR2 LQKENI. The CDR3 contains 18 residues. V was shortened by 4 bases and J by 0 bases, with 19 bases between the two germline ends.

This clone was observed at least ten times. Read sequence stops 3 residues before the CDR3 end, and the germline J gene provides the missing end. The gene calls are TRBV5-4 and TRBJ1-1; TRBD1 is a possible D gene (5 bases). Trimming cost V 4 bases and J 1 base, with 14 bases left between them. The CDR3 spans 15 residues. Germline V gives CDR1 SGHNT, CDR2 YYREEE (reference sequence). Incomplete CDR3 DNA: TGTGCCAGCAGCGTCGGCAGGGCGCGGAACACTGAA. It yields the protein CASSVGRARNTE. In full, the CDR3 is CASSVGRARNTEAFF.

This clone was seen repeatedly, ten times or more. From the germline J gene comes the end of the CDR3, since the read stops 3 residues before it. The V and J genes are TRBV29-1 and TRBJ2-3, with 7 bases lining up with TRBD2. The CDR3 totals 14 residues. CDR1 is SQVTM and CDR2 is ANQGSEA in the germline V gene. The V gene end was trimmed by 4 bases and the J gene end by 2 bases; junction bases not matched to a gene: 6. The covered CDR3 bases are TGCAGCGTTGTCCCTAGCGGATTCACAGATACG. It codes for CSVVPSGFTDT. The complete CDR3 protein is CSVVPSGFTDTQYF.

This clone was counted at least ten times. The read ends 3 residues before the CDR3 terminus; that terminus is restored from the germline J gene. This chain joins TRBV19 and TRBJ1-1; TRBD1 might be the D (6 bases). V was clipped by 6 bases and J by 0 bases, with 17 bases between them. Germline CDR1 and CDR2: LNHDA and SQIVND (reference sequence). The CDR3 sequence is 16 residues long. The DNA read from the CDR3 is TGTGCCAGTAGGACACAGGGTCCCAGGATGAACACTGAA. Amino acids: CASRTQGPRMNTE. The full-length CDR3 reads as CASRTQGPRMNTEAFF.

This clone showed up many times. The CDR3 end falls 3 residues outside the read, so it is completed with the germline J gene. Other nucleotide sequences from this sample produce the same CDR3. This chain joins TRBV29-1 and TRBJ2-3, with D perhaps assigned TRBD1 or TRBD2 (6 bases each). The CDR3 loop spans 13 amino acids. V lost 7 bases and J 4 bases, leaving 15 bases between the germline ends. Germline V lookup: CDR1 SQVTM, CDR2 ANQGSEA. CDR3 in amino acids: CSGRVRGADTQYF. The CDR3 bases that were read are TGCAGCGGGAGGGTCAGGGGTGCAGATACG.

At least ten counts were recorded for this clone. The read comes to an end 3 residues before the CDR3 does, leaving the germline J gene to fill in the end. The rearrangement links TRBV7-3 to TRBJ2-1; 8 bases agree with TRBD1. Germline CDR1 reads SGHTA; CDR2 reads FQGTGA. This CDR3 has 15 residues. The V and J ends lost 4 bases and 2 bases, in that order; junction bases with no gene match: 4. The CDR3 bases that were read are TGTGCCAGCAGCTCCGACAGGGGAGCCTACAATGAG. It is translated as CASSSDRGAYNE. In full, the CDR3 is CASSSDRGAYNEQFF.

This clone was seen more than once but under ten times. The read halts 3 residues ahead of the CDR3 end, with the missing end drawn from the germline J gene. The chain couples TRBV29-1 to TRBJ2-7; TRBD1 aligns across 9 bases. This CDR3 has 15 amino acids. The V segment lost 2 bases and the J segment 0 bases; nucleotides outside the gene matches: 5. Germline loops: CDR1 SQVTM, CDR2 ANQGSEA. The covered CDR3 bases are TGCAGCGTTGAAATTGGGACAGGGACCTCCTACGAG. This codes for CSVEIGTGTSYE. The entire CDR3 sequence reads CSVEIGTGTSYEQYF.

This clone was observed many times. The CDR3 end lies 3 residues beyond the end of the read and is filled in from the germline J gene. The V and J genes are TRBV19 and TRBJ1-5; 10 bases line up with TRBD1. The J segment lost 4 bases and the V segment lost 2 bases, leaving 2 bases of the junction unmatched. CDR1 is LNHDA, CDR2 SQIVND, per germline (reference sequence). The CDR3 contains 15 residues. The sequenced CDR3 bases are TGTGCCAGTAGTATACAGGACAGGGGGAATCAGCCC. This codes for CASSIQDRGNQP. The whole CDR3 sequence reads CASSIQDRGNQPQHF.

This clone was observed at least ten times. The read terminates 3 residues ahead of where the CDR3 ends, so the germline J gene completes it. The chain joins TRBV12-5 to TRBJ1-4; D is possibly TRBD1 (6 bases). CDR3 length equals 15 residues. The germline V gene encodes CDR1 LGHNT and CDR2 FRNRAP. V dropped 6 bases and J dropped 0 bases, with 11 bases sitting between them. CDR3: CASGPGVSTNEKLFF. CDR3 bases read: TGTGCTAGTGGCCCAGGGGTTTCAACTAATGAAAAA.

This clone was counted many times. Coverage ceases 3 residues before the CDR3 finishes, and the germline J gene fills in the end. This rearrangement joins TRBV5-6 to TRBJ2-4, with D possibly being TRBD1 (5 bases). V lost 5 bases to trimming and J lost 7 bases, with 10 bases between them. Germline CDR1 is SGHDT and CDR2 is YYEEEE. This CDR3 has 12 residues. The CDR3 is CASRGKGNIQYF. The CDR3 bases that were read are TGTGCCAGCAGGGGCAAGGGGAACATT.

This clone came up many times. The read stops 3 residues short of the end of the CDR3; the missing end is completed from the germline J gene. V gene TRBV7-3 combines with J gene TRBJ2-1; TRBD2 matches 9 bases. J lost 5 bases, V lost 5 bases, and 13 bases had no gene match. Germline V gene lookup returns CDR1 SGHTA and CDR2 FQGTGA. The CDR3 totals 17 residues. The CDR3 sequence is CASSPSPGVAGDNEQFF. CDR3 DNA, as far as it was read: TGTGCCAGCAGCCCCTCTCCCGGGGTAGCGGGGGACAATGAG. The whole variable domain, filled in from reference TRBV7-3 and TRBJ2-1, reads GAGVSQTPSNKVTEKGKYVELRCDPISGHTALYWYRQSLGQGPEFLIYFQGTGAADDSGLPNDRFFAVRPEGSVSTLKIQRTERGDSAVYLCASSPSPGVAGDNEQFFGPGTRLTVL.

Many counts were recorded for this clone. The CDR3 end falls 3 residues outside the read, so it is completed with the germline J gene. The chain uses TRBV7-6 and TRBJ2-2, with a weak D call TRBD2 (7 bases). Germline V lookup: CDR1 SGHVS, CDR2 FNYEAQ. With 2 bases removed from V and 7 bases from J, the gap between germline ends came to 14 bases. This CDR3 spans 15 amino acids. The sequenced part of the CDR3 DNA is TGTGCCAGCAGCTTACTAGGGGGGGCCAACGGGGAG. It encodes CASSLLGGANGE. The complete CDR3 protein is CASSLLGGANGELFF.

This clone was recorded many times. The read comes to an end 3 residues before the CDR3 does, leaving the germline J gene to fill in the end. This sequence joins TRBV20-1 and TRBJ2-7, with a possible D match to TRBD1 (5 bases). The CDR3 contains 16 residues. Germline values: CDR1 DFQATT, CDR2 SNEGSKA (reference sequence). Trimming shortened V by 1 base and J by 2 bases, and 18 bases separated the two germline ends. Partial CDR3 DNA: TGCAGTGCTAGAGTACGGTCGCCCAGGGCTACCTACGAG. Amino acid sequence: CSARVRSPRATYE. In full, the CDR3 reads CSARVRSPRATYEQYF.

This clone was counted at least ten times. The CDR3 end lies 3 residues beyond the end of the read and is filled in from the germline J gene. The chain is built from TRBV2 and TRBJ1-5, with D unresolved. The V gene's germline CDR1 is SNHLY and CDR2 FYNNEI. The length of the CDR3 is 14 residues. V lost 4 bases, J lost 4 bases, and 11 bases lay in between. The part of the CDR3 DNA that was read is TGTGCCAGCAGTGTTCTTCCGGGGAATCAGCCC. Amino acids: CASSVLPGNQP. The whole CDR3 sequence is CASSVLPGNQPQHF.

CDR3 sequence reads: CASKGVEPGYEKLFF. CDR3 DNA (partial): TGTGCCAGTAAGGGGGTGGAACCCGGGTATGAAAAA. V and J are TRBV19 and TRBJ1-4; D is possibly TRBD1 (6 bases). Coverage ceases 3 residues before the CDR3 finishes, and the germline J gene fills in the end. The V end lost 7 bases, the J end lost 6 bases, and 18 bases lay between the germline ends. CDR3 length: 15 amino acids. The V gene's germline CDR1 is LNHDA and CDR2 SQIVND (reference sequence). The whole variable domain, filled in from reference TRBV19 and TRBJ1-4, reads DGGITQSPKYLFRKEGQNVTLSCEQNLNHDAMYWYRQDPGQGLRLIYYSQIVNDFQKGDIAEGYSVSREKKESFPLTVTSAQKNPTAFYLCASKGVEPGYEKLFFGSGTQLSVL.

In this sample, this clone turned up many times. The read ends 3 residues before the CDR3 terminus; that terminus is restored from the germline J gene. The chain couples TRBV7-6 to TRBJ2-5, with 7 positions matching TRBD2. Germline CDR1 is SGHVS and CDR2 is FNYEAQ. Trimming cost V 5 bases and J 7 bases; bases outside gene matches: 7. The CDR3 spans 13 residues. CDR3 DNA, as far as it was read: TGTGCCAGCAGCCCCCGCCCGGGGGGGACC. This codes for CASSPRPGGT. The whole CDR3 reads CASSPRPGGTQYF. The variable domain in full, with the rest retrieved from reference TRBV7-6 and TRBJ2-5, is GAGVSQSPRYKVTKRGQDVALRCDPISGHVSLYWYRQALGQGPEFLTYFNYEAQQDKSGLPNDRFSAERPEGSISTLTIQRTEQRDSAMYRCASSPRPGGTQYFGPGTRLLVL.

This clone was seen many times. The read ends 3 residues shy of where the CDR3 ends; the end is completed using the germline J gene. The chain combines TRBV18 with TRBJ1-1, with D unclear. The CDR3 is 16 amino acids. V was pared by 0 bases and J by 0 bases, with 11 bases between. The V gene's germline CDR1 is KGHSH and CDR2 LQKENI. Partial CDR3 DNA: TGTGCCAGCTCACCACCGGGCAGGAGCATGAACACTGAA. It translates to CASSPPGRSMNTE. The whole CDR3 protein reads CASSPPGRSMNTEAFF.

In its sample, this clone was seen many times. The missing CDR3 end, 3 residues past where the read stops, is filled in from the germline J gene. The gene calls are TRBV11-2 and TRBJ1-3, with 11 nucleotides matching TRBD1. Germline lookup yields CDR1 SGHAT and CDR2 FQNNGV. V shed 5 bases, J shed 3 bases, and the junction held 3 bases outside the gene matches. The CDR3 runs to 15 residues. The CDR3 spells CASSPDRGRGNTIYF. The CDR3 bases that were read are TGTGCCAGCAGCCCGGACAGGGGGCGTGGAAACACC.